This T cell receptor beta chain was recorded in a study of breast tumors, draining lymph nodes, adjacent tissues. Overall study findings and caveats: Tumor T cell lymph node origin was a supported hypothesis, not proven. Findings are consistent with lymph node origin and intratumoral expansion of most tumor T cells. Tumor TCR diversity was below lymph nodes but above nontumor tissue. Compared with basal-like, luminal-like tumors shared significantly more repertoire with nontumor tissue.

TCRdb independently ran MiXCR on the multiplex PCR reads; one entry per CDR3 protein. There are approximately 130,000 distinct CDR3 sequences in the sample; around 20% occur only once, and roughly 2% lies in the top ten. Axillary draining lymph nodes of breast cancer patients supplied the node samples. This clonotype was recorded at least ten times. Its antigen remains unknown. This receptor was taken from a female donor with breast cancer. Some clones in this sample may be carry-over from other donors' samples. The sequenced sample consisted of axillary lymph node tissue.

CDR3 DNA sequence: TGTGCCAGCAGTTACTCGGACAGCACAGATACGCAGTATTTT. It translates to CASSYSDSTDTQYF. The chain combines TRBV6-5 with TRBJ2-3; D ambiguous. Per germline, CDR1 MNHEY and CDR2 SVGAGI. The CDR3 spans 14 residues. V lost 0 bases to trimming and J lost 0 bases, with 4 bases between them.